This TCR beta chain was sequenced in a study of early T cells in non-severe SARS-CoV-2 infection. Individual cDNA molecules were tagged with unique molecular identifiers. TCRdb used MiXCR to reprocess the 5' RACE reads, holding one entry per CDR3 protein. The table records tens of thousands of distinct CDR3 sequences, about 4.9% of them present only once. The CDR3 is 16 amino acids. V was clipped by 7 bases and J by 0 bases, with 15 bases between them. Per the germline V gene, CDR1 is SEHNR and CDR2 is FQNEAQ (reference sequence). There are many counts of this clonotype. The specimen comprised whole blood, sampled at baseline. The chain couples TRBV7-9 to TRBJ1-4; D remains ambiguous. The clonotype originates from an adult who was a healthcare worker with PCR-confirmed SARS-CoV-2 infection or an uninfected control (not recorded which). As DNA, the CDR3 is TGTGCCAGCAATTTGTACAGTCCTGCAACTAATGAAAAACTGTTTTTT. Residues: CASNLYSPATNEKLFF.